This T cell receptor beta chain was recorded in a study of CD8 T cells in Susac syndrome (dated by TCRdb to about 2019). About the study as a whole: Repertoire sequencing was used to test whether CD8+ T cell activation and differentiation in Susac syndrome was antigen driven.

The germline ends are 12 bases apart after V is trimmed by 3 bases and J by 6 bases. The CDR3 runs 14 amino acids, cysteine and phenylalanine included. Just the 42-base CDR3 DNA is kept, in frame starting at base 1. CDR1 and CDR2 are read off the germline V gene as SGHRS and YFSETQ. RNA was extracted using the RNeasy kit, and about 0.45 to 1 ug of the RNA was reverse transcribed with random hexamers. The immunoSEQ multiplex PCR assay, covering 54 Vbeta and 13 Jbeta segments, was used to amplify TCR beta CDR3 regions. PCR amplification bias was corrected using a synthetic template baseline for primer optimization and computational correction. The study's processing was this. Only productive sequences were kept, with reads annotated to V, D and J genes according to IMGT and analyzed in immunoSEQ Analyzer. Clonality was computed as one minus Shannon entropy normalized by log2 of the number of productive unique sequences. Public and private clones were assessed among the 100 most prevalent clones of each patient and control. Clones were defined as Susac-specific if absent from the healthy and MS cohorts, from roughly 1,100 published viral clones and from other ImmuneACCESS disease sequences. TCRdb reprocessing: public reads trimmed at Q25 with fastp, clones called with MiXCR, in-frame beta chains kept. For every CDR3 protein sequence, its rows merge into one entry that carries the most common genes and DNA. The V and J calls, along with clone size, are taken from TCRdb and not from the paper's own processing. Within this sample are roughly 130,000 distinct CDR3 sequences, with 90% to 95% of them counted one time only. The leading ten clones occupy more than 0.09% of the sample.

High-throughput TCR beta sequencing profiled peripheral blood CD8+ and CD4+ T cells from healthy donors, Susac syndrome patients and multiple sclerosis patients. Healthy donors were age- and sex-matched controls. Bulk CD8+ and CD4+ T cells were purified magnetically by negative isolation, whereas CD8+ TEMRA cells were enriched by FACS. Blood was collected in EDTA tubes and processed within 24 hours, with PBMCs isolated through density gradient centrifugation. PBMCs intended for TCR sequencing were cryopreserved in liquid nitrogen and were subsequently thawed in a 37 degrees C water bath. Purity of sorted or isolated CD4+, CD8+ and CD8+ TEMRA cells was at least 90%. In the case of this clonotype: It lacks a known antigen. No base quality values were provided; no much bigger clone lies one nucleotide off.

What the authors observed across the whole study: The number of individuals in the TCR sequencing and HLA analysis was acknowledged as relatively small.

The TCR sequence derives from a human donor in good health. The chain is encoded by TRBV5-1 joined to TRBJ2-2, and TRBD2 may be the D gene, going by 6 matching bases. Sequenced: CD4+ T cells from PBMCs. The CDR3 in this case is CASSSTSGAGELFF. The DNA sequence follows: TGCGCCAGCAGCTCTACCTCGGGGGCCGGGGAGCTGTTTTTT.